The clone carrying this T cell receptor (beta chain) was detected only a few times. The data stem from a study of blood T cell repertoires in COVID-19. About the study: Some COVID-19 samples were acute and others convalescent; all came from the United States, Italy and Spain.

The method was immunoSEQ multiplex PCR; TCRdb's version includes in-frame clones alone and lacks a portion of them. The sample shows 200,000 to 300,000 clones, around 90% of them seen only once. The CDR3 spans 16 residues. CDR1 is SEHNR and CDR2 is FQNEAQ in the germline V gene (reference sequence). V gave up 4 bases and J gave up 0 bases; unmatched junction bases: 8. The sample taken for sequencing was peripheral blood. The TCR originated in a woman aged 25 to 39 with acute or convalescent COVID-19. V usage is TRBV7-9 and J usage is TRBJ2-7; TRBD2 agrees at 8 bases. CDR3 sequence: CASSSIAGRASYEQYF. DNA of the CDR3: TGTGCCAGCAGCTCGATAGCGGGACGAGCCTCCTACGAGCAGTACTTC.